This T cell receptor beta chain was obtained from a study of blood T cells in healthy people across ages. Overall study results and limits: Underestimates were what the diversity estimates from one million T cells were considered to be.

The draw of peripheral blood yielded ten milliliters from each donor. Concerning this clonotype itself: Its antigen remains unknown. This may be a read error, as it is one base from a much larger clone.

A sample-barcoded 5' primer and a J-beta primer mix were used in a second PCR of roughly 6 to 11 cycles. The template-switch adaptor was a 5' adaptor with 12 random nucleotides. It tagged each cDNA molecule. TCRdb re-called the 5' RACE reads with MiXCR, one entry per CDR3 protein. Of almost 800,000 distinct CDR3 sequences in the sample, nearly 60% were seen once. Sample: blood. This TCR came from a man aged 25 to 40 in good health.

The CDR3 reads CASSPVRGGQETQYF. The CDR3 bases are TGTGCCAGCAGTCCTGTCCGGGGAGGGCAAGAGACCCAGTACTTC. V usage is TRBV27 and J usage is TRBJ2-5; 7 bases agree with TRBD2. CDR3 length: 15 residues. After removal of 5 bases from V and 2 bases from J, the junction contained 8 bases not matched to a gene. Germline CDR1 MNHEY, CDR2 SMNVEV (reference sequence).